Reported below is one T cell receptor (beta chain). In the original analysis: Reference gene primer amplification gave estimated nucleated cell counts. Clones were sequenced by immunoSEQ multiplex PCR, and TCRdb holds only the in-frame ones, with some missing. That table supplies the V and J calls and clone size; D and trimming were determined from the DNA. The repertoire has some 400,000 clones, around nine tenths of them found once; the top ten carry about 3%. The data stem from a study of blood T cell repertoires in COVID-19. As for the study in general: Acute and convalescent COVID-19 specimens originated in the United States, Italy and Spain. Sources were T cells, B-cell-depleted T cells, or PBMCs; the material itself was cDNA or gDNA.

The CDR3 has 19 residues. Unmatched junction bases numbered 8, after V lost 0 bases and J lost 0 bases. Germline V gives CDR1 SGHRS, CDR2 YFSETQ. The specimen was peripheral blood. This clonotype was sampled from a human donor in a cohort sampled during active COVID-19. The rearrangement joins TRBV5-1 to TRBJ1-6, with 8 bases that match TRBD1. CDR3 residues: CASSLEPTGDVSYNSPLHF. In DNA, the CDR3 is TGCGCCAGCAGCTTGGAACCGACAGGGGACGTCTCCTATAATTCACCCCTCCACTTT. The entire variable domain, with the rest obtained from reference TRBV5-1 and TRBJ1-6, is as follows: KAGVTQTPRYLIKTRGQQVTLSCSPISGHRSVSWYQQTPGQGLQFLFEYFSETQRNKGNFPGRFSGRQFSNSRSEMNVSTLELGDSALYLCASSLEPTGDVSYNSPLHFGNGTRLTVT.